Presented here are 29 T cell receptor beta chains from one specimen sequenced in a study of T cell responses to AZD1222 COVID-19 vaccine. TCRdb keeps only in-frame clones here, not all; method: immunoSEQ multiplex PCR. The sample has more than 70,000 clones; 90% are singletons. The material was peripheral blood, obtained 28 days after the second AZD1222 dose. The origin of the receptors is an adult who received the AZD1222 COVID-19 vaccine.

The chain couples TRBV7-3 to TRBJ2-5, with 7 bases aligning to TRBD1. CDR3 length equals 15 residues. V was clipped by 2 bases and J by 5 bases; unmatched bases: 8. The germline CDR1 and CDR2 sequences are SGHTA and FQGTGA. The CDR3 here is CASSLYRGEWETQYF. DNA of the CDR3: TGTGCCAGCAGCTTATACAGGGGAGAGTGGGAGACCCAGTACTTC.

The chain uses TRBV18 and TRBJ2-1; D might be TRBD1 (6 bases). Trimming shortened V by 3 bases and J by 8 bases, and 17 bases separated the two germline ends. Germline loops: CDR1 KGHSH, CDR2 LQKENI. The CDR3 spans 15 residues. The CDR3 nucleotides read TGTGCCAGCTCACCGTCAGCACAGGGTGGGGATGAGCAGTTCTTC. Its translation: CASSPSAQGGDEQFF.

The chain is built from TRBV3-1 (or the pseudogene TRBV3-2) and TRBJ2-7; TRBD2 aligns across 7 bases. After removal of 4 bases from V and 3 bases from J, the junction contained 9 bases not matched to a gene. Germline V gene data show CDR1 as LGHDT and CDR2 as YNNKEL (reference sequence). This CDR3 comprises 15 residues. This chain's CDR3 is CASSLRFAGDYEQYF. CDR3 in DNA: TGTGCCAGCAGCCTCAGATTTGCGGGGGACTACGAGCAGTACTTC.

V gene TRBV6-4 combines with J gene TRBJ2-2; 9 bases are shared with TRBD1. Germline CDR1 is MRHNA and CDR2 is SNTAGT. This CDR3 is built from 14 residues. Trimming at V came to 4 bases and at J to 6 bases, leaving 3 bases not matched to a gene. Here the CDR3 reads CASSVRQGAGELFF. In DNA form, the CDR3 reads TGTGCCAGCAGTGTGAGACAGGGGGCCGGGGAGCTGTTTTTT.

This chain connects TRBV19 to TRBJ1-3; 9 bases are shared with TRBD1. V lost 0 bases and J lost 2; bases outside the gene matches: 8. Germline CDR1 is LNHDA and CDR2 is SQIVND (reference sequence). The CDR3 runs to 18 residues. The CDR3, as DNA: TGTGCCAGTAGTATAGACCCAACTAGACAGGGGGCTGGAAACACCATATATTTT. This gives the protein CASSIDPTRQGAGNTIYF.

This clone was found once. J is TRBJ1-6 and V is TRBV30, with TRBD1 as a possible D gene (5 bases). Trimming removed 6 bases at V and 8 bases at J, with 14 bases between. CDR1 GTSNPN and CDR2 SVGIG come from the germline V gene (reference sequence). The length of the CDR3 is 13 residues. The CDR3 here is CACSREGYSPLHF. DNA of the CDR3: TGTGCCTGTTCTCGGGAGGGGTATTCACCCCTCCACTTT.

The V call is TRBV6-5, the J call TRBJ1-2; 10 bases are shared with TRBD1. Germline-derived CDR1 and CDR2 are MNHEY and SVGAGI. This CDR3 spans 15 amino acids. V lost 6 bases, J lost 4 bases, and 8 bases stayed unmatched. In DNA, the CDR3 is TGTGCCAGCAGGACTCGACAGGGGGCAATCTATGGCTACACCTTC. Translated, it gives CASRTRQGAIYGYTF.

The chain links TRBV5-1 to TRBJ1-2; 11 nucleotides line up with TRBD1. The junction had 3 bases not matched to a gene; V was cut back by 4 bases and J by 4 bases. The CDR3 has 14 amino acids. Germline V gene lookup returns CDR1 SGHRS and CDR2 YFSETQ. The CDR3 here is CASSIGTGGYGYTF. CDR3 sequence (DNA): TGCGCCAGCAGCATCGGGACAGGGGGCTATGGCTACACCTTC.

The V call is TRBV5-1, the J call TRBJ2-2; D tentatively fits TRBD1 or TRBD2 (6 bases each). The CDR3 consists of 16 residues. Looked up from germline, CDR1 is SGHRS and CDR2 is YFSETQ. V was shortened by 4 bases and J by 4 bases, with 17 bases between the two germline ends. Here the CDR3 DNA reads TGCGCCAGCAGCCTCGGGGGCCTAGGGAGCACCGGGGAGCTGTTTTTT. It specifies CASSLGGLGSTGELFF.

CDR3 DNA: TGTGCCAGCAGCGTAGCTTCAAACAATGAGCAGTTCTTC. Its protein product is CASSVASNNEQFF. The chain has TRBV9 and TRBJ2-1; no reliable D call. Trimming took 0 bases from V and 5 from J, leaving 6 bases between them. The germline V gene encodes CDR1 SGDLS and CDR2 YYNGEE. The CDR3 covers 13 residues.

The chain joins TRBV24-1 to TRBJ2-3; D may be TRBD1 (6 bases). The CDR3 sequence is 17 residues long. The ends were cut back, 4 bases at V and 2 bases at J, with 18 bases in the middle. CDR1 is KGHDR and CDR2 is SFDVKD in the germline V gene. The CDR3 region is CATSDGTRAQATDTQYF. The DNA for the CDR3 is TGTGCCACCAGTGACGGGACAAGGGCCCAGGCCACAGATACGCAGTATTTT.

This clone was detected only once. The V gene is TRBV9, the J gene TRBJ1-4; tentative D call: TRBD1 (5 bases). With 4 bases removed from V and 8 bases from J, the gap between germline ends came to 15 bases. CDR3 length: 14 amino acids. CDR1 is SGDLS and CDR2 is YYNGEE in the germline V gene. The CDR3 is CASSSRQGPEKLFF. CDR3 DNA: TGTGCCAGCAGCTCCCGCCAGGGCCCCGAAAAACTGTTTTTT.

The chain has TRBV5-1 and TRBJ2-2; D is perhaps TRBD1 (6 bases). Germline values: CDR1 SGHRS, CDR2 YFSETQ. V was cut by 3 bases and J by 3 bases, with 27 bases left in between. There are 20 residues in the CDR3. CDR3 residues: CASSSSLTGITTPHTGELFF. In DNA form, the CDR3 reads TGCGCCAGCAGCTCATCCCTAACAGGGATCACCACCCCTCACACCGGGGAGCTGTTTTTT.

V usage is TRBV25-1 and J usage is TRBJ1-1; tentative D call: TRBD1 (6 bases). The V gene's germline CDR1 is MGHDK and CDR2 SYGVNS. The CDR3 runs to 14 residues. Trimming removed 3 bases at V and 3 bases at J, with 11 bases between. The CDR3 protein is CASSDPGAHTEAFF. CDR3 bases: TGTGCCAGCAGTGATCCAGGGGCGCACACTGAAGCTTTCTTT.

The chain is built from TRBV29-1 and TRBJ2-3; tentative D call: TRBD2 (7 bases). There are 15 residues in the CDR3. Germline V gene data show CDR1 as SQVTM and CDR2 as ANQGSEA. The V and J ends lost 7 bases and 1 base respectively, with 18 bases between them. The CDR3 here is CSASYREGGTDTQYF. The CDR3 nucleotides read TGCAGCGCATCATACAGGGAGGGTGGCACAGATACGCAGTATTTT.

The chain carries TRBV7-8 and TRBJ2-5, with 7 bases lining up with TRBD2. Germline assignment: CDR1 SGHVS and CDR2 FQNEAQ. CDR3 length: 17 amino acids. Unmatched junction bases numbered 7, after V lost 0 bases and J lost 0 bases. The CDR3 loop is CASSLAWWEGYQETQYF. The CDR3 coding sequence is TGTGCCAGCAGCTTAGCGTGGTGGGAGGGGTACCAAGAGACCCAGTACTTC.

The chain links TRBV6-5 to TRBJ2-7; D is uncertain. V dropped 7 bases and J dropped 4 bases, with 5 bases sitting between them. The CDR3 runs 10 residues. Germline V gene data show CDR1 as MNHEY and CDR2 as SVGAGI. This CDR3 is CASTAYEQYF. CDR3 DNA sequence: TGTGCCAGCACAGCGTACGAGCAGTACTTC.

This clone has just one count. The V gene is TRBV2, the J gene TRBJ1-1; weak D call: TRBD1 (5 bases). The germline gives CDR1 SNHLY, CDR2 FYNNEI. The CDR3 spans 14 residues. Trimming took 5 bases from V and 1 from J, leaving 11 bases between them. Here the CDR3 reads CASSFPGENTEAFF. CDR3 coding DNA: TGTGCCAGCAGTTTTCCGGGGGAGAACACTGAAGCTTTCTTT. The full variable domain, its missing parts supplied by reference TRBV2 and TRBJ1-1, is EPEVTQTPSHQVTQMGQEVILRCVPISNHLYFYWYRQILGQKVEFLVSFYNNEISEKSEIFDDQFSVERPDGSNFTLKIRSTKLEDSAMYFCASSFPGENTEAFFGQGTRLTVV.

The CDR3, as DNA: TGTGCCAGCAGCTTGGTAGGGACAGGGATGAAGGAGACCCAGTACTTC. Its protein is CASSLVGTGMKETQYF. The chain employs TRBV5-5 and TRBJ2-5; 9 positions agree with TRBD1. Germline CDR1 SGHKS, CDR2 YYEKEE (reference sequence). CDR3 length: 16 amino acids. The ends lost 0 bases at V and 5 bases at J; junction bases unmatched: 8.

This clone turned up a few times. This chain links TRBV7-9 with TRBJ2-3; D is unclear. The CDR3 spans 14 residues. Germline V gene sequence: CDR1 SEHNR, CDR2 FQNEAQ (reference sequence). V was clipped by 1 base and J by 5 bases, with 10 bases between them. The chain's CDR3 is CASSLVGVGDTQYF. The CDR3 coding sequence is TGTGCCAGCAGCTTAGTCGGAGTAGGAGATACGCAGTATTTT.

A single count supports this clone. This chain links TRBV11-3 with TRBJ2-7; D remains ambiguous. Germline assignment: CDR1 SGHNT and CDR2 YENEEA. The CDR3 is made up of 13 amino acids. V gave up 4 bases and J gave up 5 bases, with 12 bases separating them. This CDR3 is CASSSHHGNEQYF. As DNA, the CDR3 is TGTGCCAGCAGCTCCCACCACGGAAACGAGCAGTACTTC.

V usage is TRBV7-2 and J usage is TRBJ2-1; D gene uncertain. CDR3 length: 12 amino acids. V was shortened by 2 bases and J by 5 bases, with 4 bases between the two germline ends. Germline CDR1 SGHTA, CDR2 FQGNSA. The CDR3 spells CASSLRDNEQFF. CDR3 DNA sequence: TGTGCCAGCAGCTTACGAGACAATGAGCAGTTCTTC.

This chain uses TRBV29-1 with TRBJ2-2, with 9 bases that match TRBD1. V lost 2 bases, J lost 6 bases, and 13 bases stayed unmatched. Germline V gene data show CDR1 as SQVTM and CDR2 as ANQGSEA. This CDR3 has 17 residues. CDR3 sequence reads: CSVESELGQGVSGELFF. Written as DNA, the CDR3 is TGCAGCGTTGAAAGCGAGTTGGGACAGGGAGTGTCCGGGGAGCTGTTTTTT.

This clone was recorded once. The chain joins TRBV7-9 to TRBJ1-6, with 8 bases fitting TRBD1. The germline V gene encodes CDR1 SEHNR and CDR2 FQNEAQ (reference sequence). V trimming: 2 bases; J trimming: 4 bases; junction bases outside the gene matches: 13. CDR3 size: 19 residues. CDR3 DNA: TGTGCCAGCAGCTTAATTGGACAGGGTTACGAATTTTATAATTCACCCCTCCACTTT. This translates into CASSLIGQGYEFYNSPLHF.

The rearrangement uses TRBV6-5 and TRBJ2-7; D might be TRBD2 (5 bases). V was clipped by 6 bases and J by 3 bases, with 18 bases between them. The CDR3 loop spans 15 amino acids. Germline V CDR1 and CDR2: MNHEY, SVGAGI. CDR3 protein: CASRPGVGGRYEQYF. CDR3 nucleotide sequence: TGTGCCAGCAGACCCGGGGTAGGAGGACGCTACGAGCAGTACTTC.

As DNA, the CDR3 is TGTGCCATCAGGAACCCAAAATTTAACTATGGCTACACCTTC. It translates to CAIRNPKFNYGYTF. The chain couples TRBV10-3 to TRBJ1-2; D not resolved. The CDR3 runs 14 residues. V was shortened by 6 bases and J by 1 base, with 12 bases between the two germline ends. CDR1 is ENHRY, CDR2 SYGVKD, per germline.

The chain employs TRBV7-8 and TRBJ2-1; 8 positions agree with TRBD1. CDR1 SGHVS and CDR2 FQNEAQ come from the germline V gene. This CDR3 is 14 amino acids long. The J segment lost 15 bases and the V segment lost 5 bases, leaving 15 bases of the junction unmatched. In nucleotides, the CDR3 is TGTGCCAGCAGCCCCCGGACAGGGCCAATAACGAGGTTCTTC. It codes for CASSPRTGPITRFF.

The CDR3 nucleotides are TGTGCCAGCAGCCCTGGCCCTCAAGAGACCCAGTACTTC. It translates to CASSPGPQETQYF. This rearrangement joins TRBV11-3 to TRBJ2-5; no clear D. The V end lost 5 bases, the J end lost 2 bases, and 9 bases lay between the germline ends. This CDR3 is 13 amino acids long. Germline V gives CDR1 SGHNT, CDR2 YENEEA.

The chain joins TRBV5-1 to TRBJ2-3; TRBD2 matches 15 bases. CDR1 is SGHRS, CDR2 YFSETQ, per germline. There are 16 residues in the CDR3. The trim removed 4 bases at V and 6 bases at J, leaving 6 bases unmatched. The CDR3 coding sequence is TGCGCCAGCAGCCGGGGACTAGCGGGGGGCGGGGATACGCAGTATTTT. This codes for CASSRGLAGGGDTQYF.